This note documents a single TCR beta chain sequence. The CDR3 totals 15 residues. CDR1 and CDR2 from the germline V gene are SGHVS and FNYEAQ. With V trimmed by 1 base and J by 8 bases, 6 bases remained unmatched. This entry belongs to a study of blood T cell repertoires in COVID-19. Study-level background: Samples of COVID-19 (acute and convalescent) were obtained from the United States, Italy and Spain.

Original processing notes: Reference gene primer amplification yielded estimated nucleated cell counts. Clones were sequenced by immunoSEQ multiplex PCR, and TCRdb holds only the in-frame ones, with some missing. That table gives V, J and clone size, and the DNA gave D and trimming. The sample consists of 30,000 to 40,000 clones, approximately 80% of them appearing once. The chain employs TRBV7-6 and TRBJ1-4; 8 bases match TRBD1. Sequenced input: peripheral blood. This clonotype was obtained from a man between 45 and 60 years old with active COVID-19. CDR3 residues: CASSLERQGWEKLFF. CDR3 bases: TGTGCCAGCAGCTTAGAGAGACAGGGGTGGGAAAAACTGTTTTTT. The complete variable domain, with remaining parts taken from reference TRBV7-6 and TRBJ1-4, reads GAGVSQSPRYKVTKRGQDVALRCDPISGHVSLYWYRQALGQGPEFLTYFNYEAQQDKSGLPNDRFSAERPEGSISTLTIQRTEQRDSAMYRCASSLERQGWEKLFFGSGTQLSVL.